This T cell receptor beta chain was captured in a study of cytomegalovirus exposure and HLA in healthy donors. V was trimmed by 2 bases and J by 9 bases, leaving 9 bases between them. This CDR3 contains 11 residues. The germline CDR1 and CDR2 sequences are DFQATT and SNEGSKA (reference sequence). PCR primers comprised 60 Vbeta and 13 Jbeta primers. The data were produced by immunoSEQ multiplex PCR, yet TCRdb's version contains in-frame clones alone and is incomplete. The sample shows 29,000 or so clones, and 0.71% sits with its ten largest clones. What was sequenced was PBMCs. This sequence was found in a man aged 25-45 years in good health and CMV-seronegative. The V and J genes are TRBV20-1 and TRBJ2-3; D is uncertain. CDR3 amino acids: CSARYTRTQYF. DNA for the CDR3: TGCAGTGCTAGATACACCCGCACGCAGTATTTT.